Listed here is a single T cell receptor beta chain. Its antigen is unknown. Base qualities are not provided; no much larger clone lies one nucleotide away. TCRbeta CDR3 regions were amplified from genomic DNA using the immunoSEQ Assay, a bias-controlled multiplex PCR. Per the original workflow: Within the assay, amplification of reference gene primers was used to estimate how many nucleated cells each sample contained. To quantify the absolute abundance of each unique TCRbeta CDR3 rearrangement, sequence reads were collapsed and filtered. For each sample, productive Simpson clonality was calculated as the square root of Simpson's diversity index over productive rearrangements. Not all clones reach the TCRdb copy of this immuneACCESS table, which keeps in-frame sequences only. Checked studies attribute under half of the gap to unresolved V genes and leave the rest unexplained. V and J calls and clone size are given by that table; D and trimming were obtained from the DNA. The sample records more than 150,000 clones, around 85% of which are singletons. The ten largest clones represent 9.8% of the sample.

This entry comes from a study of blood T cell repertoires in COVID-19 (dated by TCRdb to the early 2020s). At the level of the whole study: Collaborator samples came from the United States, Italy and Spain and covered acute and convalescent phases of COVID-19. The prospective study material was composed of cDNA or gDNA derived from T cells, B-cell-depleted T cells, or PBMCs. The dataset comprised deeply sampled blood TCRbeta repertoires from subjects exposed to, actively infected with, or recovered from COVID-19. A freely available public database, intended as a resource for researchers studying the immune response to SARS-CoV-2, is where the repertoires were released. Samples came from the ongoing ImmuneRACE study (first 160 participants) plus 1,254 subjects from 6 global collaborators. A de-identified subject ID, COVID-19 status, age in years and sex were almost always included in the sample metadata. Where HLA class I and class II types were available, the types were taken from metadata supplied by the sample provider, not from assay-based typing.

CDR1 and CDR2, looked up from the germline V gene, are ENHRY and SYGVKD. The CDR3 covers 13 residues, taking in both the cysteine and the phenylalanine. Left in the record is the CDR3 DNA by itself, 39 bases read in frame from the first base. V was cut back by 4 bases and J by 7 bases, leaving a gap of 14 bases between them. The investigation overall reported the following: The amount of clinical and demographic metadata varied by source and participant and was provided uncurated.

Whole blood was collected in K2EDTA tubes by collaborating institutions according to the institutions' own protocols. For TCRbeta analysis, collaborators shipped samples in one of three forms: frozen whole blood, isolated PBMCs, or DNA extracted from either of those sample types. The material sequenced was peripheral blood. The chain is encoded by TRBV10-3 joined to TRBJ2-7, with the D gene not clear enough to name. The clonotype comes from an elderly woman with acute or convalescent COVID-19. Here the CDR3 is given as CAISGNGVREQYF. The bases are TGTGCCATCAGTGGCAACGGAGTGAGGGAGCAGTACTTC.